This T cell receptor (beta chain) was identified during a study of shared clonotypes between healthy human individuals. A note on this clone: What it recognizes is unknown.

General study points: Memory subsets generally showed lower estimated richness than naive subsets.

Generated by immunoSEQ multiplex PCR, the TCRdb table keeps only in-frame clones and is missing some. The sample consists of approximately 1.4 million clones, approximately 98% of them appearing once. CDR3 size: 13 residues. V was pared by 0 bases and J by 10 bases, with 12 bases between. Germline-derived CDR1 and CDR2 are SGHTA and FQGNSA. Sequencing was performed on naive CD4+ T cells sorted from blood. The subset: CD45RA+ positively selected. The receptor was derived from a man aged 30-40 years in good health. This chain connects TRBV7-2 to TRBJ1-2, with D perhaps TRBD1 (5 bases). CDR3 loop: CASSLAGGEYYTF. The CDR3 DNA reads as TGTGCCAGCAGCTTAGCGGGAGGGGAATACTACACCTTC.